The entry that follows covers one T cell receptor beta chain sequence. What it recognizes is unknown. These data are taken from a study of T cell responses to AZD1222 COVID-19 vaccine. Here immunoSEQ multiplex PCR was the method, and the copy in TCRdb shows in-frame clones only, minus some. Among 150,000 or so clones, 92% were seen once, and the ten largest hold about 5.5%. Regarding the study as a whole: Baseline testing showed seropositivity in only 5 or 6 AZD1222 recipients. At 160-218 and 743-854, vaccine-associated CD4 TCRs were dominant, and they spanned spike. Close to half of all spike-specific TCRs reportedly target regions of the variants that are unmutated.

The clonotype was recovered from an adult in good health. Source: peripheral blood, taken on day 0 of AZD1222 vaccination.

CDR3 loop: CATSDQTGLQETQYF. The DNA for the CDR3 is TGTGCCACCAGTGACCAGACAGGACTCCAAGAGACCCAGTACTTC. This rearrangement joins TRBV24-1 to TRBJ2-5, with D possibly TRBD1 on 6 matching bases. Trimming removed 4 bases from V and 1 base from J, with 12 bases in between. CDR1 is KGHDR, CDR2 SFDVKD, per germline. This CDR3 has 15 residues.